The clone carrying this T cell receptor (beta chain) is deemed large. The data were obtained in a study of blood T cell repertoires in COVID-19. Whole-study context: Material from acute and convalescent COVID-19 was sourced from the United States, Italy and Spain. In each case, the material was cDNA or gDNA derived from T cells, B-cell-depleted T cells, or PBMCs.

Methods used by the authors: Amplified reference gene primers provided the basis for estimating nucleated cell counts. This table comes from immunoSEQ multiplex PCR, and its TCRdb copy is limited to in-frame clones, with some not included. V and J calls and clone size are as listed in that table; D and trimming were resolved from the DNA. The table includes some 77,000 clones, roughly 76% detected once. V dropped 1 base and J dropped 1; count of bases not matched to a gene: 9. This CDR3 spans 18 amino acids. In germline, CDR1 is SGHRS, CDR2 YFSETQ. The sequenced sample consisted of peripheral blood. The sequence derives from a woman in her 70s with acute or convalescent COVID-19. The rearrangement uses TRBV5-1 and TRBJ2-3; TRBD2 matches at 10 bases. The CDR3: CASSLKGLATRRTDTQYF. CDR3 nucleotides: TGCGCCAGCAGCTTGAAGGGACTAGCGACCAGACGCACAGATACGCAGTATTTT.